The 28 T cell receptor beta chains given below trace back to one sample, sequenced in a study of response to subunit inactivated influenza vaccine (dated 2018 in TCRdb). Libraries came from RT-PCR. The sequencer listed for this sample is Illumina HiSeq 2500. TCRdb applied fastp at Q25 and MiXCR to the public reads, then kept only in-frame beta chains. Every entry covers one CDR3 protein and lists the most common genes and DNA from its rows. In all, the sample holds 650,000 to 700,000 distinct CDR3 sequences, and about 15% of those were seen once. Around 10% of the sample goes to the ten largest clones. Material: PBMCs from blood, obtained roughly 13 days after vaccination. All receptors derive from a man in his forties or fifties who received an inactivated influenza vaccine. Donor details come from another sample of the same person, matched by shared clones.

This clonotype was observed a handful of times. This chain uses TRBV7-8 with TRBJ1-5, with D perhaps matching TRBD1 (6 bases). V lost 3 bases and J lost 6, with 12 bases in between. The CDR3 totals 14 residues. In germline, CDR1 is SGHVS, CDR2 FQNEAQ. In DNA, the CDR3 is TGTGCCAGCAGCTTGAGGACAGTTACTCAGCCCCAGCATTTT. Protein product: CASSLRTVTQPQHF.

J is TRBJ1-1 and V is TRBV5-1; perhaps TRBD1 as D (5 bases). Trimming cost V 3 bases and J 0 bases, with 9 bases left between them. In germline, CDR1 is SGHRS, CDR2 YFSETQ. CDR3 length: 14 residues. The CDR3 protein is CASSSGEMNTEAFF. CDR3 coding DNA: TGCGCCAGCAGCTCGGGGGAAATGAACACTGAAGCTTTCTTT.

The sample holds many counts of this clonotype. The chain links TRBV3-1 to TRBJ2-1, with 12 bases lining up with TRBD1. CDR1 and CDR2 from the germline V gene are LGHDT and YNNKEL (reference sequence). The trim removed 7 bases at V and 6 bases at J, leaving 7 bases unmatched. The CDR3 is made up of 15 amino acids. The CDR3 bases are TGTGCCAGCAACCTCCGGGACAGGGGGCCCAATGAGCAGTTCTTC. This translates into CASNLRDRGPNEQFF.

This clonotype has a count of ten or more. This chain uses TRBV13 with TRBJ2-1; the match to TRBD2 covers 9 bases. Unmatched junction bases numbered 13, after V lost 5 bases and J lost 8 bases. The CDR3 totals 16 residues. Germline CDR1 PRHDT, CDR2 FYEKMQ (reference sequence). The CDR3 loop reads CASSQGSLAGPYEQFF. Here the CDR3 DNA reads TGTGCCAGCAGCCAAGGGAGTCTAGCGGGACCCTATGAGCAGTTCTTC. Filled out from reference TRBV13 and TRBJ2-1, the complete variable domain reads AAGVIQSPRHLIKEKRETATLKCYPIPRHDTVYWYQQGPGQDPQFLISFYEKMQSDKGSIPDRFSAQQFSDYHSELNMSSLELGDSALYFCASSQGSLAGPYEQFFGPGTRLTVL.

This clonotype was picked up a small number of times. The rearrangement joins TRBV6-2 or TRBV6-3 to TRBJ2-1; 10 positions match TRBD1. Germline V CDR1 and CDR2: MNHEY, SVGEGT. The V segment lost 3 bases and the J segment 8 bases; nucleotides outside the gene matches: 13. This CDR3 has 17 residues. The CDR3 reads CASSYITGQGKFDEQFF. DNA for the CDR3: TGTGCCAGCAGTTATATAACGGGACAGGGGAAGTTCGATGAGCAGTTCTTC.

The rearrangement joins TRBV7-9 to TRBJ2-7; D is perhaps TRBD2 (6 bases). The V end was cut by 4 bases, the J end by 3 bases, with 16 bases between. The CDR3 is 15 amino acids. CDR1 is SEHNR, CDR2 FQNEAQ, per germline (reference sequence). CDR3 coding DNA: TGTGCCAGCAGCTCACGTTCCTCGGGGGTCTACGAGCAGTACTTC. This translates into CASSSRSSGVYEQYF.

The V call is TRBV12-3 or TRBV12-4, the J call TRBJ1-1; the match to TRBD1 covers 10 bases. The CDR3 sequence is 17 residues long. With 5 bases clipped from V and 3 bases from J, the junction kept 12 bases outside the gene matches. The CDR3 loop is CASSPGTGDDRDTEAFF. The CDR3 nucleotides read TGTGCCAGCAGTCCCGGGACAGGGGACGATCGGGACACTGAAGCTTTCTTT.

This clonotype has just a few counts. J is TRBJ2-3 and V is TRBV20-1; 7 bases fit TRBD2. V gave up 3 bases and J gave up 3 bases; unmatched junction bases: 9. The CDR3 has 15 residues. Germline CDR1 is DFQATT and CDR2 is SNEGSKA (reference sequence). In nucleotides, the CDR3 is TGCAGTGCTAGTCGGAGGGAGGGGTCAACAGATACGCAGTATTTT. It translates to CSASRREGSTDTQYF.

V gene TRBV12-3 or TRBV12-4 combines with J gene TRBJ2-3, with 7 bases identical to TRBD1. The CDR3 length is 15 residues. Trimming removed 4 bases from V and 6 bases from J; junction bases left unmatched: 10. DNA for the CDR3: TGTGCCAGCAGTTCCGGACAGGAAACTCCTGATACGCAGTATTTT. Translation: CASSSGQETPDTQYF.

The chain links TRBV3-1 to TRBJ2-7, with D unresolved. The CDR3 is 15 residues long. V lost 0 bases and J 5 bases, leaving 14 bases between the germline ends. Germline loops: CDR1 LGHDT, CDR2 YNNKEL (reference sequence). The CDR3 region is CASSQDLFRVHEQYF. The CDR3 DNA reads TGTGCCAGCAGCCAAGATCTTTTCCGGGTCCACGAGCAGTACTTC.

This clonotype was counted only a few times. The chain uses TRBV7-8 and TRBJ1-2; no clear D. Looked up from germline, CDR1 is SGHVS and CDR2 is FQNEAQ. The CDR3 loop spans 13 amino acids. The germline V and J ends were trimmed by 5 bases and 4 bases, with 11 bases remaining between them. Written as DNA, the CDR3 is TGTGCCAGCAGCCCCGGACTGGTCTATGGCTACACCTTC. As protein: CASSPGLVYGYTF.

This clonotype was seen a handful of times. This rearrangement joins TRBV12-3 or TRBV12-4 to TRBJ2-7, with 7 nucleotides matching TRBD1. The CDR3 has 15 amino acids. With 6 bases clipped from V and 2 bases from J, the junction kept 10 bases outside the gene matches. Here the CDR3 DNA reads TGTGCCAGCAGCGTTGACAGGGCGAGAGCCTACGAGCAGTACTTC. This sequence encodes CASSVDRARAYEQYF.

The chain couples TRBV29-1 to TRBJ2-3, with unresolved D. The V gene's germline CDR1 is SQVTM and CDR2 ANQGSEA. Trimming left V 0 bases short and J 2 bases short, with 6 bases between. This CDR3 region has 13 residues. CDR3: CSVEDGVTDTQYF. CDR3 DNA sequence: TGCAGCGTTGAAGATGGCGTCACAGATACGCAGTATTTT.

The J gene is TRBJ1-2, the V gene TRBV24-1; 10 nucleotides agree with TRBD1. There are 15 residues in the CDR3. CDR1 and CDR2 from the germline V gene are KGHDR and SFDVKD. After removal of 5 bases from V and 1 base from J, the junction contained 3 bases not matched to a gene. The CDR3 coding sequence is TGTGCCACCAGTGCGGGACAGGGGCTTAACTATGGCTACACCTTC. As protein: CATSAGQGLNYGYTF.

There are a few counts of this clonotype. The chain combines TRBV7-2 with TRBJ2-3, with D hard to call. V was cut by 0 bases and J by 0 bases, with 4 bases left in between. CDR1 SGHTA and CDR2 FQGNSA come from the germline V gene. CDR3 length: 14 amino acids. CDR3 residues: CASSLALSTDTQYF. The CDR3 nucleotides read TGTGCCAGCAGCTTAGCCCTCAGCACAGATACGCAGTATTTT.

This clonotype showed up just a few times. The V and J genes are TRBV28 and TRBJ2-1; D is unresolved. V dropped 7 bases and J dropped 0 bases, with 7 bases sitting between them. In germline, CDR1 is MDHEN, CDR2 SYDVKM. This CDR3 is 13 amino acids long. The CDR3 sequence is CASKEASYNEQFF. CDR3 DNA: TGTGCCAGCAAAGAGGCCTCCTACAATGAGCAGTTCTTC. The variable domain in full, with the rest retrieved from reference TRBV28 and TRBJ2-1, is DVKVTQSSRYLVKRTGEKVFLECVQDMDHENMFWYRQDPGLGLRLIYFSYDVKMKEKGDIPEGYSVSREKKERFSLILESASTNQTSMYLCASKEASYNEQFFGPGTRLTVL.

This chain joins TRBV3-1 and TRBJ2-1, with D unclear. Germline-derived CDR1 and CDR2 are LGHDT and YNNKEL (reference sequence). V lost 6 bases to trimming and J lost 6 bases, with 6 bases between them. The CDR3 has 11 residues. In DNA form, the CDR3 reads TGTGCCAGCAGTATGAGCAATGAGCAGTTCTTC. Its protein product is CASSMSNEQFF.

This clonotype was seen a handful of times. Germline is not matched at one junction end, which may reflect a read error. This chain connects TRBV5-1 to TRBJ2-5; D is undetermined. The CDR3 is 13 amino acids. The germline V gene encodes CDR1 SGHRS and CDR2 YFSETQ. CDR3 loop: CASSFTKEEAQYF. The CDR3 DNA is TGCGCCAGCAGCTTCACAAAAGAAGAGGCCCAGTACTTC.

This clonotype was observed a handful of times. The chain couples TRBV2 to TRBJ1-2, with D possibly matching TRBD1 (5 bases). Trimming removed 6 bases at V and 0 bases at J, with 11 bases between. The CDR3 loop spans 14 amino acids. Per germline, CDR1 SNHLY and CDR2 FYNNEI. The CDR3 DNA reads TGTGCCAGCAGGCGGGACGTAGCTAACTATGGCTACACCTTC. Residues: CASRRDVANYGYTF.

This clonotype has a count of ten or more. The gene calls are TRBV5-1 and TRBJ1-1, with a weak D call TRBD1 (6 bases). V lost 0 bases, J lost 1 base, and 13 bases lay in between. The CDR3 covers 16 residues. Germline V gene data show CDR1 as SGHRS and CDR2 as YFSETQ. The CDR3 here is CASSLASGAGNTEAFF. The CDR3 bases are TGCGCCAGCAGCTTGGCCTCAGGGGCTGGGAACACTGAAGCTTTCTTT.

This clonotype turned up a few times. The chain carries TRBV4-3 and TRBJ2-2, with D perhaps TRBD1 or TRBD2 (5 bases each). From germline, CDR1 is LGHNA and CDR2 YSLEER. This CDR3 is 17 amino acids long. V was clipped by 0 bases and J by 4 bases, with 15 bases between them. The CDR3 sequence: CASSQDRDRRVTGELFF. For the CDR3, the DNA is TGCGCCAGCAGCCAAGATCGGGACCGACGAGTCACCGGGGAGCTGTTTTTT.

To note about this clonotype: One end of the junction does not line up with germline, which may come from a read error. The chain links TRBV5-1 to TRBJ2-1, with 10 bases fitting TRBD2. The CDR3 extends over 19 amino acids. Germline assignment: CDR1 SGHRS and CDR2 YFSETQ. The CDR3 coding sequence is TGCGCCAGCACCTTGCAACCAACTGCTAGCGGGAGTACTTACAATGAGCAGTTCTTC. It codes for CASTLQPTASGSTYNEQFF.

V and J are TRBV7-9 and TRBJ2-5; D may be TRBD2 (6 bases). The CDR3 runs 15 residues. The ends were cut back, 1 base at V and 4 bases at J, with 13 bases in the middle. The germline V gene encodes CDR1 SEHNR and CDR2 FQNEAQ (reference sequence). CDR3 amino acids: CASSLGGMGGETQYF. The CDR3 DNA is TGTGCCAGCAGCTTAGGAGGGATGGGGGGAGAGACCCAGTACTTC.

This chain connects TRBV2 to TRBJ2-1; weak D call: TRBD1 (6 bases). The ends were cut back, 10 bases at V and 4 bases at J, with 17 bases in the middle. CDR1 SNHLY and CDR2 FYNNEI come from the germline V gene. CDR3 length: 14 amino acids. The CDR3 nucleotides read TGTGCCAACCGACGTGGGGGCAGGTACAATGAGCAGTTCTTC. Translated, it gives CANRRGGRYNEQFF.

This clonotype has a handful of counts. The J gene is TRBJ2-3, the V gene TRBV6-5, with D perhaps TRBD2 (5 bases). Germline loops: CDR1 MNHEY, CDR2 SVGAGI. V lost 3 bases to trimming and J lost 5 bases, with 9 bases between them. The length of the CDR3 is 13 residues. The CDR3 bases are TGTGCCAGCAGTTATGAGGGATTAGATACGCAGTATTTT. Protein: CASSYEGLDTQYF.

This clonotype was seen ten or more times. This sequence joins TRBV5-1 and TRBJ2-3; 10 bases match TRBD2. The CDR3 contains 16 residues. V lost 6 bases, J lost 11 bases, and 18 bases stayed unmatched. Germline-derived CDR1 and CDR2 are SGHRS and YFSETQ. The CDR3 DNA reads TGCGCCAGCACCCCCGACCGGCGGGCTAGCGGGAGTATGCAGTATTTT. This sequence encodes CASTPDRRASGSMQYF.

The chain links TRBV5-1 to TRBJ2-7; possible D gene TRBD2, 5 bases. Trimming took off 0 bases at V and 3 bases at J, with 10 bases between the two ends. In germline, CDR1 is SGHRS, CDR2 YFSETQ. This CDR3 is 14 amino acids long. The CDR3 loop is CASSLDVRDYEQYF. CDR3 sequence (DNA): TGCGCCAGCAGCTTGGACGTACGGGACTACGAGCAGTACTTC. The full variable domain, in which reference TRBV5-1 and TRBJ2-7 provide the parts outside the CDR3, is KAGVTQTPRYLIKTRGQQVTLSCSPISGHRSVSWYQQTPGQGLQFLFEYFSETQRNKGNFPGRFSGRQFSNSRSEMNVSTLELGDSALYLCASSLDVRDYEQYFGPGTRLTVT.

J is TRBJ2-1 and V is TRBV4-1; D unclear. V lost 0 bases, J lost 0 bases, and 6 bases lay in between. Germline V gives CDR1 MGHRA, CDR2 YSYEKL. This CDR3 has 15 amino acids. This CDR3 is CASSQDWSSYNEQFF. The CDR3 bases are TGCGCCAGCAGCCAAGATTGGAGCTCCTACAATGAGCAGTTCTTC.